This T cell receptor (beta chain) was recovered during a study of T-cell reconstitution after alpha-beta-depleted transplantation in children. Whole-study findings and limits: Newly made T cells mostly supplied T-cell counts and diversity one year after transplant. The origin of high day-60 TCRbeta diversity in some patients lay in surviving recipient T cells and thymic progenitors. Reportedly, alpha-beta T cells present about two months post-transplant originated from several hundred expanded clones of graft origin.

Germline CDR1 and CDR2: DFQATT and SNEGSKA (reference sequence). J lost 8 bases, V lost 0 bases, and 12 bases had no gene match. The CDR3 runs to 16 residues. Library preparation (for TCRbeta) was performed with unique molecular identifiers. TCRdb reprocessed the PCR reads via MiXCR and lists one record per CDR3 protein. The sample yields around 250,000 distinct CDR3 sequences, about 25% seen once. This clonotype was detected many times. Its cognate antigen is unknown. V and J are TRBV20-1 and TRBJ2-1; TRBD2 matches at 8 bases. This sequence originates from a girl aged 2-10 years with Fanconi anemia, due to receive a stem cell transplant. The sample in question was PBMCs, obtained before TCRalphabeta/CD19-depleted stem cell transplant. The CDR3 nucleotides read TGCAGTGCTAGAGATCTCGGGGGGGAACGTTCGGATGAGCAGTTCTTC. Protein: CSARDLGGERSDEQFF.